The 22 T cell receptor beta chains listed next were all sequenced from one sample in a study of type 1 and type 2 diabetes patients. PCR was run on genomic DNA. Multiplex PCR with 30 forward and 13 reverse primers amplified the TCR beta CDR3. TCRdb fed the multiplex PCR reads into MiXCR, producing one record per CDR3 protein. The table shows 250,000 or so distinct CDR3 sequences, with 45% to 60% occurring only once. Sequenced sample: peripheral blood mononuclear cells (PBMCs). The receptors were gathered from a man younger than 35 with type 2 diabetes.

V and J are TRBV7-9 and TRBJ1-1; D ambiguous. Trimming pared 5 bases from V and 2 bases from J, leaving 12 bases between. The CDR3 loop spans 14 amino acids. CDR1 and CDR2 from the germline V gene are SEHNR and FQNEAQ (reference sequence). The CDR3 sequence is CASSHDGSNTEAFF. The CDR3 coding sequence is TGTGCCAGCAGCCACGACGGCTCAAACACTGAAGCTTTCTTT.

The gene calls are TRBV13 and TRBJ1-2; D ambiguous. The CDR3 covers 16 residues. With 6 bases removed from V and 4 bases from J, the gap between germline ends came to 21 bases. The germline V gene has CDR1 PRHDT and CDR2 FYEKMQ (reference sequence). The CDR3 protein is CASSLTGLGRGYGYTF. The DNA for the CDR3 is TGTGCCAGCAGTTTAACGGGTCTAGGTCGTGGCTATGGCTACACCTTC.

As concerns this clonotype: With a much larger clone just one base away, this may be a read error. In this CDR3 the conserved last residue, phenylalanine or tryptophan, is missing, so a read error is likely. CDR3 bases: TGTGCCAGTAGTTCGGGACAGAATCAGCCCCAGCATCTT. Translated: CASSSGQNQPQHL. The rearrangement uses TRBV19 and TRBJ1-5, with 7 bases aligning to TRBD1. J was trimmed by 4 bases and V by 5 bases; bases with no gene match: 2. The CDR3 runs to 13 residues. Per germline, CDR1 LNHDA and CDR2 SQIVND (reference sequence).

The V call is TRBV5-1, the J call TRBJ1-2, with a tentative D call TRBD1 (6 bases). Trimming cost V 0 bases and J 3 bases, with 9 bases left between them. The CDR3 loop spans 14 amino acids. Germline V lookup: CDR1 SGHRS, CDR2 YFSETQ. The CDR3 loop is CASSLAGEDYGYTF. CDR3 DNA sequence: TGCGCCAGCAGCTTGGCAGGGGAGGACTATGGCTACACCTTC.

The V gene is TRBV4-2, the J gene TRBJ2-2; D uncertain. The CDR3 has 12 residues. V lost 4 bases and J lost 5, with 5 bases in between. The germline V gene has CDR1 LGHNA and CDR2 YNFKEQ. CDR3 DNA sequence: TGTGCCAGCAGCCCCCTAACCGGGGAGCTGTTTTTT. It translates to CASSPLTGELFF.

V usage is TRBV12-3 or TRBV12-4 and J usage is TRBJ2-7; 7 bases align to TRBD1. The V and J ends lost 6 bases and 6 bases, in that order; junction bases with no gene match: 11. The CDR3 totals 14 residues. The chain's CDR3 is CASSLLGQFSEQYF. The CDR3 DNA reads as TGTGCCAGCAGCTTATTGGGACAGTTCTCCGAGCAGTACTTC.

The chain combines TRBV10-3 with TRBJ2-2, with D possibly matching TRBD1 (8 bases). The CDR3 is made up of 15 amino acids. Germline CDR1 reads ENHRY; CDR2 reads SYGVKD. The germline V and J ends were trimmed by 7 bases and 5 bases, with 17 bases remaining between them. Here the CDR3 DNA reads TGTGCCATCACCTCCGACAGGGGAGGGACCGGGGAGCTGTTTTTT. This gives the protein CAITSDRGGTGELFF.

The chain employs TRBV7-6 and TRBJ1-2; 8 nucleotides agree with TRBD1. The CDR3 is 15 amino acids. The V and J ends lost 7 bases and 8 bases, in that order; junction bases with no gene match: 15. From germline, CDR1 is SGHVS and CDR2 FNYEAQ. The DNA for the CDR3 is TGTGCCAGCACCCCGTCAGGACAGGGACTGTCCGGCTACACCTTC. Its translation: CASTPSGQGLSGYTF.

The chain uses TRBV19 and TRBJ1-2, with 8 bases fitting TRBD1. V was clipped by 5 bases and J by 8 bases; unmatched bases: 7. CDR1 is LNHDA, CDR2 SQIVND, per germline (reference sequence). The CDR3 contains 13 residues. CDR3: CASSLTGAYGYTF. CDR3 bases: TGTGCCAGTAGTCTGACAGGGGCCTACGGCTACACCTTC.

This clonotype was counted at least ten times. The gene calls are TRBV30 and TRBJ2-5, with 8 nucleotides matching TRBD2. This CDR3 has 14 amino acids. V trimming: 0 bases; J trimming: 5 bases; junction bases outside the gene matches: 5. Germline V lookup: CDR1 GTSNPN, CDR2 SVGIG (reference sequence). CDR3 DNA: TGTGCCTGGAGTGTTAGGGGACTAGACGAGACCCAGTACTTC. It codes for CAWSVRGLDETQYF.

The sample holds many counts of this clonotype. The chain employs TRBV9 and TRBJ2-3; 7 bases agree with TRBD2. Trimming at V came to 7 bases and at J to 5 bases, leaving 10 bases not matched to a gene. This CDR3 is 14 amino acids long. Germline CDR1 reads SGDLS; CDR2 reads YYNGEE. DNA for the CDR3: TGTGCCAGCGGGAGCGGGATTCCCGGAGATACGCAGTATTTT. Its protein product is CASGSGIPGDTQYF.

This clonotype was picked up a small number of times. The chain combines TRBV7-9 with TRBJ2-7; TRBD2 aligns across 13 bases. CDR1 SEHNR and CDR2 FQNEAQ come from the germline V gene (reference sequence). With V trimmed by 5 bases and J by 8 bases, 12 bases remained unmatched. The length of the CDR3 is 16 residues. The CDR3 DNA reads as TGTGCCAGCAGCCCCTCTCCTGGACTAGCGGGAGAGAAGCAGTACTTC. This encodes CASSPSPGLAGEKQYF.

V is TRBV15 and J is TRBJ1-1, with D possibly TRBD1 on 6 matching bases. This CDR3 spans 13 amino acids. Deletions cut 6 bases from V and 4 bases from J, with 12 bases between. Germline V gene data show CDR1 as LNHNV and CDR2 as YYDKDF (reference sequence). CDR3 DNA: TGTGCCACCAGTCTACGGGGGCCCACTGAAGCTTTCTTT. It translates to CATSLRGPTEAFF.

The V call is TRBV9, the J call TRBJ1-6, with D tentatively TRBD1 (6 bases). Looked up from germline, CDR1 is SGDLS and CDR2 is YYNGEE. There are 16 residues in the CDR3. V lost 0 bases to trimming and J lost 9 bases, with 16 bases between them. The CDR3: CASSVEGEPLSSPLHF. Here the CDR3 DNA reads TGTGCCAGCAGCGTAGAGGGGGAACCCCTAAGTTCACCCCTCCACTTT.

This clonotype has ten or more counts. The J gene is TRBJ1-5, the V gene TRBV7-8, with TRBD1 as a possible D gene (5 bases). The CDR3 has 13 residues. The ends were cut back, 3 bases at V and 5 bases at J, with 8 bases in the middle. Germline CDR1 reads SGHVS; CDR2 reads FQNEAQ. The CDR3 bases are TGTGCCAGCAGCTTGGGGGGGGATCAGCCCCAGCATTTT. Protein: CASSLGGDQPQHF.

The chain carries TRBV5-1 and TRBJ2-2, with D uncertain. CDR1 and CDR2 from the germline V gene are SGHRS and YFSETQ. Between the trimmed V and J ends, which lost 0 bases and 4 bases, there was a span of 10 bases. The CDR3 contains 15 residues. The CDR3 loop is CASSLAGSSTGELFF. Written as DNA, the CDR3 is TGCGCCAGCAGCTTGGCTGGGTCTAGCACCGGGGAGCTGTTTTTT. Full variable domain (outside the CDR3, taken from reference TRBV5-1 and TRBJ2-2): KAGVTQTPRYLIKTRGQQVTLSCSPISGHRSVSWYQQTPGQGLQFLFEYFSETQRNKGNFPGRFSGRQFSNSRSEMNVSTLELGDSALYLCASSLAGSSTGELFFGEGSRLTVL.

J is TRBJ2-7 and V is TRBV7-9, with 11 bases fitting TRBD1. The CDR3 totals 21 residues. J lost 0 bases, V lost 5 bases, and 21 bases had no gene match. Germline-derived CDR1 and CDR2 are SEHNR and FQNEAQ (reference sequence). In DNA form, the CDR3 reads TGTGCCAGCAGCCCGACCGGGACAGGGGGTGGGGGTCCAGTTAGCTCCTACGAGCAGTACTTC. Its translation is CASSPTGTGGGGPVSSYEQYF.

The count of this clonotype is one. The chain has TRBV24-1 and TRBJ2-3, with unresolved D. The CDR3 loop spans 14 amino acids. V lost 1 base and J lost 1, with 5 bases in between. Germline V gene lookup returns CDR1 KGHDR and CDR2 SFDVKD. Here the CDR3 DNA reads TGTGCCACCAGTGATTTAAGGGGCACAGATACGCAGTATTTT. It is translated as CATSDLRGTDTQYF.

Concerning this clonotype itself: The junction shows a germline mismatch at one end, possibly a read error. The rearrangement links TRBV15 to TRBJ2-1; D unclear. Germline assignment: CDR1 LNHNV and CDR2 YYDKDF (reference sequence). The CDR3 spans 14 residues. Here the CDR3 reads CATSPRRTYTEQFF. CDR3 DNA sequence: TGTGCCACCTCTCCACGCCGAACCTACACTGAGCAGTTCTTC.

J is TRBJ2-2 and V is TRBV6-5; 7 bases are a match to TRBD1. Unmatched junction bases numbered 18, after V lost 11 bases and J lost 6 bases. CDR3 length: 16 residues. The germline V gene has CDR1 MNHEY and CDR2 SVGAGI. CDR3 in amino acids: CAWSVLPGGVAGELFF. In DNA, the CDR3 is TGTGCCTGGAGTGTATTGCCAGGGGGAGTCGCCGGGGAGCTGTTTTTT.

The chain combines TRBV19 with TRBJ2-7; TRBD1 matches 8 bases. V shed 6 bases, J shed 5 bases, and the junction held 6 bases outside the gene matches. Germline-derived CDR1 and CDR2 are LNHDA and SQIVND (reference sequence). The CDR3 has 13 amino acids. CDR3 nucleotide sequence: TGTGCCAGTAGCCCTCTGACAGGGGACGAGCAGTACTTC. Protein sequence: CASSPLTGDEQYF.

The chain is built from TRBV25-1 and TRBJ2-1; the D call may be TRBD1 or TRBD2 (6 bases each). Trimming cost V 2 bases and J 8 bases, with 19 bases left between them. Germline CDR1 and CDR2: MGHDK and SYGVNS. This CDR3 has 16 amino acids. The CDR3 loop is CASSELRGPSGYEQFF. The CDR3, as DNA: TGTGCCAGCAGTGAACTTCGGGGGCCAAGTGGCTATGAGCAGTTCTTC.